This T cell receptor beta chain derives from a study of Tregs in tolerant kidney transplant recipients. Repertoires were generated with immunoSEQ multiplex PCR, while TCRdb's copy carries only in-frame clones and drops some. The sample consists of tens of thousands of clones, 85% to 95% of them appearing once. This clone was detected only a few times. Antigen unknown. Study-wide points: This study did not directly address biological reproducibility.

Unstimulated Tregs (CD4+CD25+CD127-) and CD4+CD25- non-Tregs were sorted from PBMCs. This CDR3 is 14 amino acids long. Germline V lookup: CDR1 MNHGY, CDR2 SVAAGI. Trimming cost V 5 bases and J 5 bases; bases outside gene matches: 5. Source material: CD8+ T cells from blood. The rearrangement links TRBV6-9 to TRBJ1-4; 7 nucleotides match TRBD1. This TCR derives from a human donor in good health. CDR3 bases: TGTGCCAGCAGTACAGGACAGGAGAATGAAAAACTGTTTTTT. Protein: CASSTGQENEKLFF.